Sequencing of this T cell receptor (beta chain) was carried out in a study of sequential checkpoint blockade in melanoma. Sample treatment: randomized to nivolumab then ipilimumab (arm A) or the reverse (arm B). Some clones are missing from TCRdb's copy, which holds only in-frame ones; the method was immunoSEQ multiplex PCR. The profile shows tens of thousands of clones, 30% to 40% of them singletons. The ends were cut back, 1 base at V and 4 bases at J, with 7 bases in the middle. The germline CDR1 and CDR2 sequences are SGHVS and FQNEAQ. The CDR3 is made up of 13 amino acids. This clone has only a few counts.

The genes are TRBV7-8 and TRBJ1-1; D ambiguous. The sample consisted of tumor tissue (inferred from file names), taken from a patient given nivolumab and ipilimumab in sequence. The sequence was collected from a human donor with melanoma. CDR3 loop: CASSLEPSTEAFF. The CDR3 region has the DNA TGTGCCAGCAGCTTAGAGCCTAGCACTGAAGCTTTCTTT.